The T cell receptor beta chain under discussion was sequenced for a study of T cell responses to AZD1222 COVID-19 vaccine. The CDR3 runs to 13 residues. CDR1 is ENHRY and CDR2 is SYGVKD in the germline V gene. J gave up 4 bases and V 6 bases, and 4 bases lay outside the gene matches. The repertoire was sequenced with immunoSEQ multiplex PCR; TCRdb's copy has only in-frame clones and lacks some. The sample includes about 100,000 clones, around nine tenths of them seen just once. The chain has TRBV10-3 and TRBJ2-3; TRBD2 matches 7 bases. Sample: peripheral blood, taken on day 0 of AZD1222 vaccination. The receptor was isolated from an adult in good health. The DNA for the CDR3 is TGTGCCATCAGCCCGGGGGGTGCAGATACGCAGTATTTT. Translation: CAISPGGADTQYF.